The rows below give T cell receptor beta chains drawn from one sample of a study of T cells expressing NK-cell markers. TCRdb reprocessed the 5' RACE reads and keeps a single row for each CDR3 protein, giving no DNA. This repertoire comprises approximately 170,000 distinct CDR3 sequences; its ten largest clones make up 20% to 25%. The sequencing input was blood T cells: a sorted CD56 or NKG2C T cell subset, CD4+ or CD8+ T cells, or bulk PBMC T cells (not recorded which). The receptors here all came from a man aged 18-70 years in good health. CDR3s include the opening cysteine and the closing phenylalanine or tryptophan. Clone sizes are given selectively: once, few, many, or a class where the clone is expanded.

size: NA; J: TRBJ1-2; V: TRBV12-3/TRBV12-4; CDR3: CASSPGRKYGYTF
size: NA; J: TRBJ2-7; V: TRBV2; CDR3: CARGQVNYEQYF
size: NA; J: TRBJ2-7; V: TRBV6-4; CDR3: CASTRKKALAINEQYF
size: NA; J: TRBJ1-2; V: TRBV7-9; CDR3: CASSPWRQGNYGYTF
size: NA; J: TRBJ2-1; V: TRBV6-5; CDR3: CASSYSSLAYYNEQFF
size: NA; J: TRBJ2-2; V: TRBV5-6; CDR3: CASSPGHNTGELFF
size: NA; J: TRBJ2-5; V: TRBV12-3/TRBV12-4; CDR3: CASSLISVRETQYF
size: NA; J: TRBJ2-3; V: TRBV27; CDR3: CASSFSRGEDTQYF
size: NA; J: TRBJ2-7; V: TRBV11-1; CDR3: CASSRLDIRTGGSYEQYF
size: NA; J: TRBJ1-5; V: TRBV30; CDR3: CAWSEVDNQPQHF
size: medium-sized; J: TRBJ2-3; V: TRBV2; CDR3: CASLGQSIDRELNTDTQYF
size: NA; J: TRBJ2-2; V: TRBV20-1; CDR3: CSARDPGTGANGELFF
size: NA; J: TRBJ2-7; V: TRBV2; CDR3: CASSEGNFGAYEQYF
size: NA; J: TRBJ2-1; V: TRBV24-1; CDR3: CATSVSAGLDNEQFF
size: NA; J: TRBJ1-4; V: TRBV29-1; CDR3: CSVAGTGETNEKLFF
size: NA; J: TRBJ1-6; V: TRBV5-1; CDR3: CASSPGERTGSNSPLHF
size: NA; J: TRBJ2-2; V: TRBV19; CDR3: CATKTSFSFTGELFF
size: NA; J: TRBJ1-1; V: TRBV6-2/TRBV6-3; CDR3: CASSPGTGAPREAFF
size: NA; J: TRBJ2-7; V: TRBV10-3; CDR3: CAISDDILLYEQYF
size: NA; J: TRBJ1-4; V: TRBV5-1; CDR3: CASSYTGINEKLFF
size: NA; J: TRBJ1-5; V: TRBV12-5; CDR3: CASGLGQERNQPQHF
size: NA; J: TRBJ2-7; V: TRBV27; CDR3: CASSTNGQGSEQYF
size: NA; J: TRBJ1-2; V: TRBV4-1; CDR3: CASSQVGQGEGYGYTF
size: NA; J: TRBJ2-5; V: TRBV12-3/TRBV12-4; CDR3: CASSLEVGEETQYF
size: NA; J: TRBJ2-5; V: TRBV10-3; CDR3: CAISASGDETQYF
size: NA; J: TRBJ2-1; V: TRBV7-3; CDR3: CASSYQPGRGDNEQFF
size: NA; J: TRBJ1-2; V: TRBV29-1; CDR3: CSVEILWGVGDYGYTF
size: NA; J: TRBJ2-6; V: TRBV19; CDR3: CASSIFGGSGANVLTF
size: NA; J: TRBJ1-2; V: TRBV12-3/TRBV12-4; CDR3: CASSLRTGGFYGYTF
size: NA; J: TRBJ1-4; V: TRBV25-1; CDR3: CASSEFAGSNEKLFF
size: NA; J: TRBJ2-7; V: TRBV6-5; CDR3: CASSYREGGANYEQYF
size: NA; J: TRBJ2-5; V: TRBV4-1; CDR3: CASSQAEPDQETQYF
size: NA; J: TRBJ1-6; V: TRBV11-2; CDR3: CASSLLEKTGSPPVSPLHF
size: NA; J: TRBJ2-6; V: TRBV11-2; CDR3: CASSLDGGLALSGANVLTF
size: NA; J: TRBJ2-5; V: TRBV28; CDR3: CASSLRLTGWQETQYF
size: NA; J: TRBJ2-1; V: TRBV13; CDR3: CASSSGTPSSYNEQFF
size: NA; J: TRBJ2-3; V: TRBV6-5; CDR3: CASSYSTGNTDTQYF
size: NA; J: TRBJ2-3; V: TRBV25-1; CDR3: CASSDRPGGGEPDTQYF
size: NA; J: TRBJ1-2; V: TRBV20-1; CDR3: CSSRGQAMDLYGYTF
size: NA; J: TRBJ2-5; V: TRBV4-2; CDR3: CASSQDRGGASQETQYF
size: NA; J: TRBJ2-7; V: TRBV3-1; CDR3: CASSTDYEQYF
size: NA; J: TRBJ2-3; V: TRBV2; CDR3: CASTGGSTDTQYF
size: NA; J: TRBJ1-2; V: TRBV7-9; CDR3: CASSKGEVTVGYGYTF
size: NA; J: TRBJ2-3; V: TRBV3-1; CDR3: CASSPGGGAIDTQYF
size: NA; J: TRBJ1-3; V: TRBV27; CDR3: CASSWTGAVSGNTIYF